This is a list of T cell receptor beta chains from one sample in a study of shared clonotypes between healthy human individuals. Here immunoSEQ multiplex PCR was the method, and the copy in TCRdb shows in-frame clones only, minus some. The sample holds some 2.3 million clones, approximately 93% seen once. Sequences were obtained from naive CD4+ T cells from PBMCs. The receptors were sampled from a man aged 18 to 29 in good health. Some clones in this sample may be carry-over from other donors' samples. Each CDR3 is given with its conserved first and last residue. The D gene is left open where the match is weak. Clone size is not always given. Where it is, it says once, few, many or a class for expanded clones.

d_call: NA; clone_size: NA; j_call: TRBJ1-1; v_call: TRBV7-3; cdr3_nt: TGTGCCAGCAGCTTACAATTACCAACTGAAGCTTTCTTT; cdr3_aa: CASSLQLPTEAFF
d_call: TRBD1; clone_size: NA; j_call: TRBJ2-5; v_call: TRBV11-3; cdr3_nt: TGTGCCAGCAGCCGAGGGGACAGGGAGACCCAGTACTTC; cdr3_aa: CASSRGDRETQYF
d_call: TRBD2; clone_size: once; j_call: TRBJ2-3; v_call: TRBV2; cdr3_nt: TGTGCCGGAGGGACTAGCGGGAGCACAGATACGCAGTATTTT; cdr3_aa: CAGGTSGSTDTQYF
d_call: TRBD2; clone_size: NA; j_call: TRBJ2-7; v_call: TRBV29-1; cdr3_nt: TGCAGCGTTAGCGGGAGTCTGTACGAGCAGTACTTC; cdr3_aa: CSVSGSLYEQYF
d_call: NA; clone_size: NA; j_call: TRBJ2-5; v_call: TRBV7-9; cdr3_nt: TGTGCCAGCAGCTATTATATGCCAGGGGAGACCCAGTACTTC; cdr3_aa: CASSYYMPGETQYF
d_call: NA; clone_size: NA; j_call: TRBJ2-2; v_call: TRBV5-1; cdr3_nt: TGCGCCAGCAGCTTGTTGTCCTCCGCCGCGAACACCGGGGAGCTGTTTTTT; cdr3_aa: CASSLLSSAANTGELFF
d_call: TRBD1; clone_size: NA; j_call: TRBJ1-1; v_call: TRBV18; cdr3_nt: TGTGCCAGCTCGCCCACAGGGGCAGGAACTGAAGCTTTCTTT; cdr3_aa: CASSPTGAGTEAFF
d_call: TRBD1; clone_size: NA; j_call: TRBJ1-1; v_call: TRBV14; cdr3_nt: TGTGCCAGCAGCCAAGACCGACAGGGTAGGTCTGAAGCTTTCTTT; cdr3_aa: CASSQDRQGRSEAFF
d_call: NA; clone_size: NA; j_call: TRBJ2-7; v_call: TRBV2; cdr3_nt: TGTGCCAGCAGTGGAAGGGGCTGGCAGCCCTACGAGCAGTACTTC; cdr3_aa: CASSGRGWQPYEQYF
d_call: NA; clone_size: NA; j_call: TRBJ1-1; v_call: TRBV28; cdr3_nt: TGTGCCAGCAGTCCATGGGGTAGGGTGAACACTGAAGCTTTCTTT; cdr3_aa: CASSPWGRVNTEAFF
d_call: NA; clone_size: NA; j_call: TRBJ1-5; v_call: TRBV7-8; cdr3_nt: TGTGCCAGCAGCTTAGTGGGGGGGATCAATCAGCCCCAGCATTTT; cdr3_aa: CASSLVGGINQPQHF
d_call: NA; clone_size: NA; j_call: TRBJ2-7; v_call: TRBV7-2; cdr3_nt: TGTGCCAGCAGCTTGGGGGTCGGAGAGCAGTACTTC; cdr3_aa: CASSLGVGEQYF
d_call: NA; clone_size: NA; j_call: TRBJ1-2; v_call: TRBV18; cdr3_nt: TGTGCCAGCTCACCACCGGTGGGTAACGGCTACACCTTC; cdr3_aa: CASSPPVGNGYTF
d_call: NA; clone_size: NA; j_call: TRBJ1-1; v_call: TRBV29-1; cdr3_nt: TGCAGCGTGGGCAGGGTCACTGAAGCTTTCTTT; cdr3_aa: CSVGRVTEAFF
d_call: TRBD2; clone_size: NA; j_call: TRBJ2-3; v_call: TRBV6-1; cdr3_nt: TGTGCCAGCAGTGTGGGGGAGGGAGATACGCAGTATTTT; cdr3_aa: CASSVGEGDTQYF
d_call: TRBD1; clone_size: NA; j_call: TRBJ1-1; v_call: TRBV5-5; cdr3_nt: TGTGCCAGCAGCGCCGGGACAGGGCAGGCGAACACTGAAGCTTTCTTT; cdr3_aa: CASSAGTGQANTEAFF
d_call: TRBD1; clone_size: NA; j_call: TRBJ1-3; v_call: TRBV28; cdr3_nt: TGTGCCAGCAAGGACAGGCCCTTCTCTGGAAACACCATATATTTT; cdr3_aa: CASKDRPFSGNTIYF
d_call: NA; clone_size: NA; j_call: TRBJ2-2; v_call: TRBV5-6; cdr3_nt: TGTGCCAGCAGCTTGACCCACACGAACACCGGGGAGCTGTTTTTT; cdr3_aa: CASSLTHTNTGELFF
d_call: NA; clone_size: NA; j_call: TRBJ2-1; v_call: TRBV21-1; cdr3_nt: TGTGCCAGCAGCAAAGATGGGTCGGGTCCCGAGCAGTTCTTC; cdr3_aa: CASSKDGSGPEQFF
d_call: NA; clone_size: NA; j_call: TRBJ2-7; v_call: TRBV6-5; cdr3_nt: TGTGCCAGCAGTCCACGCCCCCGTTTGAGCGAGCAGTACTTC; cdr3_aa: CASSPRPRLSEQYF
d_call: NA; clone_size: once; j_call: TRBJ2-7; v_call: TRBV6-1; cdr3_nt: TGTGCCATCGCGACCGCATTCTACGAGCAGTACTTC; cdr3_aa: CAIATAFYEQYF
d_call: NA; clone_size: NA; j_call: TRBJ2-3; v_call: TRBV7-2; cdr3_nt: TGTGCCAGTACACGTCGTCTAGGGGTGGATACGCAGTATTTT; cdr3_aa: CASTRRLGVDTQYF
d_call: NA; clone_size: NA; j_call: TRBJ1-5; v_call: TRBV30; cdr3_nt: TGTGCCTGGGGGGACGGGAATCGGCCCCAGCATTTT; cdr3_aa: CAWGDGNRPQHF